The TCR beta chain under discussion was sequenced for a study of T cells after yellow fever vaccination. MiXCR was run by TCRdb on the 5' RACE reads, yielding one entry per CDR3 protein. Among hundreds of thousands of distinct CDR3 sequences listed, around a sixth were seen once. The material sequenced was PBMCs, taken before the yellow fever booster vaccination. The receptor's source is a man younger than 35 who received the YFV17D yellow fever vaccine.

Written as DNA, the CDR3 is TGCGCCACCAAACAGGGCGCGGAGAGCACCGGGGAGCTGTTTTTT. It encodes CATKQGAESTGELFF. The rearrangement links TRBV5-1 to TRBJ2-2; the D gene is possibly TRBD1 (6 bases). The V end lost 9 bases, the J end lost 4 bases, and 19 bases lay between the germline ends. This CDR3 has 15 residues. The V gene's germline CDR1 is SGHRS and CDR2 YFSETQ.